Listed below are T cell receptor beta chains from one sample, sequenced in a study of PD-1 blockade in classical Hodgkin lymphoma. Sequencing used immunoSEQ multiplex PCR; TCRdb keeps in-frame clones, though not all of them. Among 50,000 to 65,000 clones listed, 88% were seen once. The sequencing used peripheral blood mononuclear cells (PBMCs), collected before the second cycle of nivolumab. These receptors were collected from a human donor with classical Hodgkin lymphoma. The CDR3 runs from the conserved cysteine through the conserved F or W. Each record gives: J gene, clone size, D gene, V gene, CDR3 DNA, CDR3 protein. The D gene is left open where the match is weak. Rows may omit the clone size; those that give it use once, few, many or a size class.

>TRBJ2-3|once|TRBD1|TRBV5-1
TGCGCCAGCAGCTTGCAAACAGGGGGCAGAGGCACAGATACGCAGTATTTT
CASSLQTGGRGTDTQYF
>TRBJ2-1|-|-|TRBV7-2
TGTGCCAGCACCCTTGGGGGTGAGCAGTTCTTC
CASTLGGEQFF
>TRBJ2-3|once|-|TRBV5-1
TGCGCCAGCTCCCAGGGACCCTCAAGCACAGATACGCAGTATTTT
CASSQGPSSTDTQYF
>TRBJ2-3|-|TRBD1|TRBV6-1
TGTGCCAGCAGTCAGGACCAGGGGGGCACAGATACGCAGTATTTT
CASSQDQGGTDTQYF
>TRBJ2-7|-|-|TRBV7-9
TGTGCCAGCAGCTTAGTAGCGCTTCACTACGAGCAGTACTTC
CASSLVALHYEQYF
>TRBJ2-7|few|TRBD2|TRBV6-5
TGTGCCAGCAGCCCTACTAGCGGGGGCTACTACGAGCAGTACTTC
CASSPTSGGYYEQYF
>TRBJ2-7|-|-|TRBV27
TGTGCCAGCAGAAAGGGTAGGGACGAGCAGTACTTC
CASRKGRDEQYF
>TRBJ2-1|-|-|TRBV28
TGTGCCAGCGTGGGTTCCTACAATGAGCAGTTCTTC
CASVGSYNEQFF
>TRBJ1-1|-|-|TRBV5-5
TGTGCCAGCAGCTTCGTAGTCCAGAACACTGAAGCTTTCTTT
CASSFVVQNTEAFF
>TRBJ2-2|-|-|TRBV27
TGTGCCAGCGGGCTGAACACCGGGGAGCTGTTTTTT
CASGLNTGELFF
>TRBJ2-1|-|-|TRBV5-1
TGCGCCAGCAGCTCCTTGGGGCTCCTTAATGAGCAGTTCTTC
CASSSLGLLNEQFF
>TRBJ2-2|-|TRBD1|TRBV7-8
TGTGCCAGCAGCTCTAGGACAGGGGACACCGGGGAGCTGTTTTTT
CASSSRTGDTGELFF
>TRBJ1-5|once|-|TRBV28
TGTGCCAGCAGTTCCGCACAGACCTCGGGCAATCAGCCCCAGCATTTT
CASSSAQTSGNQPQHF
>TRBJ1-2|-|-|TRBV7-9
TGTGCCAGCAGCGTTGGGGGCGCAATGGTAGGGGGCTACACCTTC
CASSVGGAMVGGYTF
>TRBJ2-7|-|TRBD2|TRBV5-1
TGCGCCAGCAGCGGACTAGCGGGGAGCTCCTACGAGCAGTACTTC
CASSGLAGSSYEQYF
>TRBJ1-1|-|-|TRBV5-1
TGCGCCAGCGGGACGGGGAACACTGAAGCTTTCTTT
CASGTGNTEAFF
>TRBJ1-1|once|-|TRBV6-5
TGTGCCAGCAGTCAGACAGGTGGAGGAACTCAAAAGGCTTTCTTT
CASSQTGGGTQKAFF
>TRBJ1-5|-|TRBD1|TRBV5-1
TGCGCCAGCAGCTTGGAGGGGGCTGGGAATCAGCCCCAGCATTTT
CASSLEGAGNQPQHF
>TRBJ2-2|-|-|TRBV7-9
TGTGCCAGCAGCCTTACAGTGGGCAGAATCGGGGAGCTGTTTTTT
CASSLTVGRIGELFF
>TRBJ2-5|-|-|TRBV29-1
TGCAGCGTTGATGGTAGAGCGGCGGAGACCCAGTACTTC
CSVDGRAAETQYF
>TRBJ1-1|-|-|TRBV2
TGTGCCAGCAGTAGGACTGAAGCTTTCTTT
CASSRTEAFF
>TRBJ1-5|-|TRBD1|TRBV4-1
TGCGCCAGCAGCCACATTTGGGGACAGTCCAATCAGCCCCAGCATTTT
CASSHIWGQSNQPQHF
>TRBJ2-1|-|-|TRBV30
TGTGCCTGGAGTACGGGTAACGATGAGCAGTTCTTC
CAWSTGNDEQFF
>TRBJ1-5|-|-|TRBV23-1
TGCGCCAGCAGGATCAGGGACAATCAGCCCCAGCATTTT
CASRIRDNQPQHF
>TRBJ1-4|-|-|TRBV28
TGTGCCAGCAGGCTCGCGGGGCCCGCTAATGAAAAACTGTTTTTT
CASRLAGPANEKLFF
>TRBJ2-5|-|TRBD2|TRBV5-1
TGCGCCAGCAGCTTAGGGCTAGCGGGAGAGACCCAGTACTTC
CASSLGLAGETQYF
>TRBJ2-7|once|-|TRBV5-4
TGTGCCACCTCCACGGGACTCCTAACTCTCGAGCAGTACTTC
CATSTGLLTLEQYF
>TRBJ2-7|-|-|TRBV30
TGTGCCTGGAGCGACTGGGACGAGCAGTACTTC
CAWSDWDEQYF
>TRBJ2-7|-|TRBD1|TRBV5-1
TGCGCCAGCAGCTTGGCCGCCGGGACAGCCTACGAGCAGTACTTC
CASSLAAGTAYEQYF
>TRBJ1-2|-|TRBD1|TRBV7-2
TGTGCCAGCACGCGACTTGACAGGGCAAAAGGCTACACCTTC
CASTRLDRAKGYTF
>TRBJ1-2|-|-|TRBV7-2
TGTGCCAGCAGCCAACCAGCAGGGATTAACTATGGCTACACCTTC
CASSQPAGINYGYTF
>TRBJ1-1|-|-|TRBV7-9
TGTGCCAGCAGCTCACTTACCGGGGCAACAGGTCCTGAAGCTTTCTTT
CASSSLTGATGPEAFF
>TRBJ1-4|-|TRBD1|TRBV4-2
TGTGCCAGCAGCCTCACCCGACAGGGTTGGGATGAAAAACTGTTTTTT
CASSLTRQGWDEKLFF
>TRBJ2-3|-|-|TRBV5-1
TGCGCCAGCAGACCCAGTGCGCAGGGCGATAGCACAGATACGCAGTATTTT
CASRPSAQGDSTDTQYF
>TRBJ1-4|-|TRBD1|TRBV5-1
TGCGCCAGCAGCCCAGGACAGGGGGGCGAAAAACTGTTTTTT
CASSPGQGGEKLFF
>TRBJ2-7|-|-|TRBV5-1
TGCGCCAGCAGCTTGGACGGATCCTACGAGCAGTACTTC
CASSLDGSYEQYF
>TRBJ1-2|-|TRBD1|TRBV6-5
TGTGCCAGCAGGTCGTTATCGGGACAGTATGGCTACACCTTC
CASRSLSGQYGYTF
>TRBJ2-6|-|TRBD1|TRBV2
TGTGCCAGCAGTGAATGGACAGGGCTAGGTGGGGCCAACGTCCTGACTTTC
CASSEWTGLGGANVLTF
>TRBJ2-7|-|-|TRBV13
TGTGCCAGCAGCTCCAGGGGATACGAGCAGTACTTC
CASSSRGYEQYF
>TRBJ1-5|-|-|TRBV12-5
TGTGCTAGTGGCCCTGACTCTCATCGACCCAATCAGCCCCAGCATTTT
CASGPDSHRPNQPQHF
>TRBJ2-3|once|-|TRBV19
TGTGCCAGTAGAAACACGGGGGCGCAGTATTTT
CASRNTGAQYF
>TRBJ2-7|-|-|TRBV7-9
TGTGCCAGCAGGAGGGGGTCCGAGCAGTACTTC
CASRRGSEQYF
>TRBJ2-2|-|TRBD1|TRBV19
TGTGCCAGTAGGATAACAGGGGGCCACGGGGAGCTGTTTTTT
CASRITGGHGELFF
>TRBJ2-7|-|-|TRBV5-8
TGTGCCAGCAGCACAAACAGGGTTGGCGAGCAGTACTTC
CASSTNRVGEQYF
>TRBJ2-7|-|TRBD1|TRBV6-5
TGTGCCAGCACCACCGGACAGGAGAACTACGAGCAGTACTTC
CASTTGQENYEQYF
>TRBJ2-3|-|-|TRBV6-5
TGTGCCAGCAGGTTGGACCTAGTTGACACAGATACGCAGTATTTT
CASRLDLVDTDTQYF
>TRBJ1-5|-|-|TRBV6-5
TGTGCCAGCAGTCCCCCGGGGCTTAGCAATCAGCCCCAGCATTTT
CASSPPGLSNQPQHF
>TRBJ1-4|once|-|TRBV5-1
TGCGCCAGCAGCTTGCAAGGGTCTCGAACTAATGAAAAACTGTTTTTT
CASSLQGSRTNEKLFF
>TRBJ1-5|few|-|TRBV6-6
TGTGCCAGCCGAGGGCGCAATCAGCCCCAGCATTTT
CASRGRNQPQHF
>TRBJ2-6|-|-|TRBV5-1
TGCGCCAGCAGCCAGAGCTCTGGGGCCAACGTCCTGACTTTC
CASSQSSGANVLTF
>TRBJ2-7|-|-|TRBV5-5
TGTGCCAGCAGCTTGGGACCAGGGACCTACGAGCAGTACTTC
CASSLGPGTYEQYF
>TRBJ1-4|-|TRBD1|TRBV5-1
TGCGCCAGCAAGGGGACAGCTAATGAAAAACTGTTTTTT
CASKGTANEKLFF
>TRBJ2-5|-|TRBD1|TRBV25-1
TGTGCCAGCAAGGTGGCGGGGACAGGGGCCCAGTACTTC
CASKVAGTGAQYF
>TRBJ1-5|-|-|TRBV19
TGTGCCAGTAGCATAGGGGCGCAAGGGCAGGGTCAGCCCCAGCATTTT
CASSIGAQGQGQPQHF
>TRBJ2-1|once|-|TRBV30
TGTGCCTGGAGTGATTGGGGGGTCGATGAGCAGTTCTTC
CAWSDWGVDEQFF
>TRBJ2-4|-|TRBD1|TRBV5-1
TGCGCCAGCAGTGAGACAGGGAGCAAAAACATTCAGTACTTC
CASSETGSKNIQYF
>TRBJ1-3|-|-|TRBV28
TGTGCCAGCAGTTTAATCAGGGACTTCTCTGGAAACACCATATATTTT
CASSLIRDFSGNTIYF
>TRBJ1-2|-|-|TRBV5-6
TGTGCCAGCAGTCGGAGAGGCATCTATGTCTATGGCTACACCTTC
CASSRRGIYVYGYTF
>TRBJ1-6|once|-|TRBV6-4
TGTGCCAGCAGTTCACAAGCCTATTCACCCCTCCACTTT
CASSSQAYSPLHF
>TRBJ2-5|-|-|TRBV5-6
TGTGCCAGCAGCTTGTACGGGGAAGAGACCCAGTACTTC
CASSLYGEETQYF